This TCR beta chain was recorded in a study of blood T cell repertoires in COVID-19. Study details: T cells, B-cell-depleted T cells, or PBMCs supplied cDNA or gDNA.

As processed by the authors: Reference gene primer amplification gave estimated nucleated cell counts. The method was immunoSEQ multiplex PCR; TCRdb's version includes in-frame clones alone and lacks a portion of them. That table gives V, J and clone size, and the DNA gave D and trimming. The sample has 100,000 to 120,000 clones; 82% are singletons. Source material: peripheral blood. This receptor was taken from a woman aged 55 to 70 with acute or convalescent COVID-19.

This CDR3 reads CASGQTYEAFF. In nucleotides, the CDR3 is TGTGCCAGTGGACAGACTTATGAAGCTTTCTTT. V gene TRBV2 combines with J gene TRBJ1-1, with D tentatively TRBD1 (6 bases). The CDR3 totals 11 residues. The germline CDR1 and CDR2 sequences are SNHLY and FYNNEI. V lost 9 bases and J 7 bases, leaving 12 bases between the germline ends. The variable domain in full, completed from reference TRBV2 and TRBJ1-1, reads EPEVTQTPSHQVTQMGQEVILRCVPISNHLYFYWYRQILGQKVEFLVSFYNNEISEKSEIFDDQFSVERPDGSNFTLKIRSTKLEDSAMYFCASGQTYEAFFGQGTRLTVV.